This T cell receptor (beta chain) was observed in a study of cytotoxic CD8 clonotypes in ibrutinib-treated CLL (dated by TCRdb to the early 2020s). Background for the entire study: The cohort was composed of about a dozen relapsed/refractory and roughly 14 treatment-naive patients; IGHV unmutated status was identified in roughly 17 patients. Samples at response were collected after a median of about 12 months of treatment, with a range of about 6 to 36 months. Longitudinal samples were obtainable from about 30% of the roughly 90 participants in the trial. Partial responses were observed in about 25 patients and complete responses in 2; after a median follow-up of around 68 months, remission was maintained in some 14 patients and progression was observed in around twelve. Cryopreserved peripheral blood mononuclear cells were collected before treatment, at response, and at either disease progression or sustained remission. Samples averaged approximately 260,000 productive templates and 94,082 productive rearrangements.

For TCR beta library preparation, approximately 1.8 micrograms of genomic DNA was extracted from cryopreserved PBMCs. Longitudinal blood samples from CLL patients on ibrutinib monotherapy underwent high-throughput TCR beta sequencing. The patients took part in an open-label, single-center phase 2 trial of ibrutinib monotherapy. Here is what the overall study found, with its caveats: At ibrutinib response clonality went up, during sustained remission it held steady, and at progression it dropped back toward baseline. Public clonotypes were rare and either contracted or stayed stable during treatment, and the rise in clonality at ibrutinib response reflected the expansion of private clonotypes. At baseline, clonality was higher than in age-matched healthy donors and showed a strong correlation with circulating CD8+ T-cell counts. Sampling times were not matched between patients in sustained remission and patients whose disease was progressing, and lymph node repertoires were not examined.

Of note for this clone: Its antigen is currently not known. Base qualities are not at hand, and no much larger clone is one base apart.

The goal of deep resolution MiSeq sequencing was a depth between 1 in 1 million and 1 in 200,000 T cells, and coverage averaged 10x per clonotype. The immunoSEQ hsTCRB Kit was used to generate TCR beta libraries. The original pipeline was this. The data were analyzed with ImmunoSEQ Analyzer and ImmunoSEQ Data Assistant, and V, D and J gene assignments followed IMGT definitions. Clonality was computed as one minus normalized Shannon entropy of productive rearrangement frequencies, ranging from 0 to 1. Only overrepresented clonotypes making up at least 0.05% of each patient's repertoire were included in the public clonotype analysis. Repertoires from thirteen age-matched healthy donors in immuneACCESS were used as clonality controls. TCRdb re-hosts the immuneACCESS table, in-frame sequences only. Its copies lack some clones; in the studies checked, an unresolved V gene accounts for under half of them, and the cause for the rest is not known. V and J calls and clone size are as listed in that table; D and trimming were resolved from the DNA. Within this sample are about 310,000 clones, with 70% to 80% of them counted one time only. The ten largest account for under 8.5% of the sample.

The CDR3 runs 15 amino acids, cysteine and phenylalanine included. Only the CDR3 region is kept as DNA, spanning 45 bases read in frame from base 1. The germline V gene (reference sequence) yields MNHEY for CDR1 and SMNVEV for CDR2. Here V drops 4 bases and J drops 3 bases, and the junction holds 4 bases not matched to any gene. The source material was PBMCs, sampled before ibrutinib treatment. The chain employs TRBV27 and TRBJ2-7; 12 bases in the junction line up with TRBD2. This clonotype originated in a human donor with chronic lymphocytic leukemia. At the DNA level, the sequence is TGTGCCAGCAGTTCTGGACTAGCGGGGTACTACGAGCAGTACTTC. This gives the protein CASSSGLAGYYEQYF.